This T cell receptor (beta chain) was captured in a study of monozygotic twins with inflammatory bowel disease. The study, taken as a whole, reports: Support was lacking for any single strong IBD-associated signal or clonotype. It was observed that concordant and discordant twins did not differ in repertoire similarity, possibly given limited power. Reduced clonotype sharing with other individuals was observed in IBD patients relative to healthy twins, especially with disease activity.

Regarding this clonotype: The antigen is unknown.

Per germline, CDR1 DFQATT and CDR2 SNEGSKA (reference sequence). The CDR3 extends over 14 amino acids. Every TCR library consumed around 4,000 ng of total RNA. TCRdb reprocessed the 5' RACE reads and stores each CDR3 protein as one record, lacking DNA. The table for this sample gives approximately 160,000 distinct CDR3 sequences. The clonotype originates from a human donor with ulcerative colitis or Crohn's disease, or a healthy co-twin of an affected twin (not recorded which). The material sequenced was blood. J is TRBJ2-7 and V is TRBV20-1; the D call of TRBD2 rests on TCRdb alone, since no DNA is present to check it. This CDR3 is CSARATPPTYEQYF.